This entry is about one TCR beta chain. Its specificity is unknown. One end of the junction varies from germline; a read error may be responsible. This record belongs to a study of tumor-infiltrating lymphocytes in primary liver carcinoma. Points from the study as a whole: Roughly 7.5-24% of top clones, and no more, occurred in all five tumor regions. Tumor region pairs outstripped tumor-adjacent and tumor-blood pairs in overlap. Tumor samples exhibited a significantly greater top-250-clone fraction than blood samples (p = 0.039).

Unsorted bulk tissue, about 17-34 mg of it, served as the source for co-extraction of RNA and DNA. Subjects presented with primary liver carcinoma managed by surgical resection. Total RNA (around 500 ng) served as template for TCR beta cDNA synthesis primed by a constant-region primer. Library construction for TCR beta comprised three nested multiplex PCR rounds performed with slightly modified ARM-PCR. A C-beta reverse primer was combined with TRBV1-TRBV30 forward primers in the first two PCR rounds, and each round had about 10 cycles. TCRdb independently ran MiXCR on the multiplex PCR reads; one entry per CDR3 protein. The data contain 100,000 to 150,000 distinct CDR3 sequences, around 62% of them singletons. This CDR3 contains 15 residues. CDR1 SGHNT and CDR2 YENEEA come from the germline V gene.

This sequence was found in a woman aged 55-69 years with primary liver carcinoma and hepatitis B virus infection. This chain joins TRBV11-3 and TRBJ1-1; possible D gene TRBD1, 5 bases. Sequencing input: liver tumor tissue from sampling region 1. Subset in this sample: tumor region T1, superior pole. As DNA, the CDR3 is TGTGCGAGCTGGGGCCTGGGCCAGTGCGGCACTGAAGCATTCTTT. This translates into CASWGLGQCGTEAFF.